The sequence of this TCR beta chain was determined in a study of T cells after posttransplantation cyclophosphamide. Whole-study findings and limits: Skin or GI-infiltrating T cells shared few TRB sequences with blood. After PTCy, TRB diversity resembled that of CNI/methotrexate controls. Later blood repertoires were often dominated by clones from the donor CD8+ memory compartment.

Germline-derived CDR1 and CDR2 are SGHKS and YYEKEE (reference sequence). Trimming at V came to 6 bases and at J to 4 bases, leaving 7 bases not matched to a gene. The CDR3 is made up of 15 amino acids. This related bone marrow graft donor gave peripheral blood on the day of marrow donation. Method: immunoSEQ multiplex PCR; TCRdb's copy keeps in-frame clones and lacks some. The sample holds some 66,000 clones, roughly 93% seen once. Regarding this clone: Antigen: not known.

The sequenced material came from PBMCs. J is TRBJ2-6 and V is TRBV5-5, with 7 bases aligning to TRBD2. The source is a woman aged 30 to 39 in good health and a related stem cell transplant donor. The CDR3 DNA reads as TGTGCCAGCAACCCAACAGCGGGAGGGGCCAACGTCCTGACTTTC. The encoded protein is CASNPTAGGANVLTF.